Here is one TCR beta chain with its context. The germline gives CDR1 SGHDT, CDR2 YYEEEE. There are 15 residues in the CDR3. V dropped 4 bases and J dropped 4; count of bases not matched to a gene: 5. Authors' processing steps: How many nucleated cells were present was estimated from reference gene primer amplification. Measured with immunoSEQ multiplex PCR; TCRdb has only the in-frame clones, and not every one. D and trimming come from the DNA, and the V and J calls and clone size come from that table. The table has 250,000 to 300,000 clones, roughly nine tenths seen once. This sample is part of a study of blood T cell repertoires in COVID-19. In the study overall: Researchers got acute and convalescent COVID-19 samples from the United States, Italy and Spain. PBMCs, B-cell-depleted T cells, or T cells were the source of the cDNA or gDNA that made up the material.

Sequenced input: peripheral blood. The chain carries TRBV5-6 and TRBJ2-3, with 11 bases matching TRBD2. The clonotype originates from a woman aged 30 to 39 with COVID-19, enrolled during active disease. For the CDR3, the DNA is TGTGCCAGCAGCCTTAGCGGGGGGGCCCCAGATACGCAGTATTTT. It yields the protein CASSLSGGAPDTQYF.